Sequencing of this T cell receptor (beta chain) was carried out in a study of T-cell reconstitution after alpha-beta-depleted transplantation in children (TCRdb year 2016). Study-level background: Using TCR repertoire profiling, the study quantitatively followed how T-cell immune reconstitution unfolded in children after TCRalphabeta/CD19-depleted allogeneic hematopoietic cell transplantation.

This clonotype was observed a few times. Its antigen is not yet known. Per-base quality was not reported, and no clone a single base away is much larger than it. Measured from the cysteine to the phenylalanine, the CDR3 is 16 residues long. The only DNA kept is the CDR3, 48 bases in frame from the first base. V lost 0 bases and J lost 8 bases, and the count of bases not matched to a germline gene is 8. The CDR1 and CDR2 encoded by the germline V gene are MDHEN and SYDVKM. Library preparation was by PCR. Sequencing used an Illumina HiSeq 2500. TCR libraries were prepared with molecular barcoding, using unique molecular identifiers to normalize TCRbeta repertoire quantification. TCRdb reran the public reads through fastp at Q25 and MiXCR, keeping productive beta chains. Rows with one shared CDR3 protein collapse into an entry with the most common genes and DNA. The sample yields about 540,000 distinct CDR3 sequences; about 17% were counted once. The ten largest clones take up roughly 3.3% of the sample.

The sequence was obtained from a human donor who donated a stem cell graft to a child with acute lymphoblastic leukemia. The V and J genes are TRBV28 and TRBJ1-4; TRBD1 lines up with 8 middle nucleotides. Sequenced here: PBMCs from the stem cell graft donor, sampled from the stem cell graft. The DNA sequence is TGTGCCAGCAGTTTATGGTCCCAGGGGGCGGAGGAAAAACTGTTTTTT. Its protein product is CASSLWSQGAEEKLFF.